The sample holds a few counts of the clone carrying this TCR beta chain. What it recognizes is unknown. This entry comes from a study of brain T cells in children with intractable seizures. Study results and caveats: Absence of clones before surgery may stem from lower sequencing depth.

The method was immunoSEQ multiplex PCR; TCRdb's version includes in-frame clones alone and lacks a portion of them. The profile shows about 340,000 clones, roughly 92% of them singletons. Trimming cost V 4 bases and J 7 bases; bases outside gene matches: 8. The CDR3 runs 15 residues. CDR1 is LNHDA, CDR2 SQIVND, per germline (reference sequence). Indicated time point: blood from clinic visit 5 months post-surgery; TSC patient then seizure free. Patients received at least one anti-epileptic drug before surgery. The TCR originated in a boy less than two years old with tuberous sclerosis and intractable seizures. V gene TRBV19 combines with J gene TRBJ1-2; the match to TRBD1 covers 11 bases. This material consisted of peripheral blood, taken more than 4 months after surgery. CDR3 region: CASSKEDRGPFGYTF. CDR3 DNA sequence: TGTGCCAGTAGTAAGGAGGACAGGGGGCCTTTTGGCTACACCTTC.